These 8 T cell receptor beta chains were sequenced from one sample in a study of siplizumab effects on memory and regulatory T cells. Only in-frame clones appear in the TCRdb table, and some are missing; sequencing was by immunoSEQ multiplex PCR. The table has about 120,000 clones, around 94% seen once. Input material: non-Treg CD4+ T cells sorted from blood. The receptors come from a human donor in good health.

The V and J genes are TRBV6-1 and TRBJ1-1; D gene ambiguous. Germline V gives CDR1 MNHNS, CDR2 SASEGT. V lost 5 bases to trimming and J lost 3 bases, with 4 bases between them. CDR3 size: 11 residues. CDR3 DNA sequence: TGTGCCAGCAGTAGGGACACTGAAGCTTTCTTT. Translating gives CASSRDTEAFF.

The J gene is TRBJ1-2, the V gene TRBV5-1; the D gene is possibly TRBD1 (5 bases). CDR3 size: 14 residues. Germline V gene sequence: CDR1 SGHRS, CDR2 YFSETQ. Trimming stripped 4 bases from V and 7 bases from J, with 17 bases between. The CDR3 nucleotides are TGCGCCAGCAGCCCAGTACCCGGCGGGGGTGGCTACACCTTC. It encodes CASSPVPGGGGYTF.

The CDR3 sequence: CASKRGQGPYEQYF. The CDR3 DNA sequence: TGTGCCAGCAAGAGGGGACAGGGACCCTACGAGCAGTACTTC. V usage is TRBV5-6 and J usage is TRBJ2-7, with 9 bases matching TRBD1. V shed 6 bases and J 2 bases; nucleotides not matched to a gene: 6. This CDR3 is 14 amino acids long. The germline V gene has CDR1 SGHDT and CDR2 YYEEEE.

The CDR3 nucleotides are TGTGCCAGCAGCGTCAAAACAGGGGGGAGCGGGGAGCTGTTTTTT. Amino acids: CASSVKTGGSGELFF. J is TRBJ2-2 and V is TRBV9; 8 bases map to TRBD1. After removal of 2 bases from V and 7 bases from J, the junction contained 7 bases not matched to a gene. The CDR3 sequence is 15 residues long. Per the germline V gene, CDR1 is SGDLS and CDR2 is YYNGEE.

V usage is TRBV5-1 and J usage is TRBJ1-5, with unresolved D. Germline V gene sequence: CDR1 SGHRS, CDR2 YFSETQ. V was cut by 0 bases and J by 2 bases, with 9 bases left in between. This CDR3 has 15 amino acids. CDR3: CASSLGGRGNQPQHF. DNA of the CDR3: TGCGCCAGCAGCTTGGGGGGAAGGGGCAATCAGCCCCAGCATTTT.

The chain uses TRBV2 and TRBJ2-3; perhaps TRBD2 as D (5 bases). CDR3 length: 14 residues. V was trimmed by 4 bases and J by 4 bases, leaving 12 bases between them. From germline, CDR1 is SNHLY and CDR2 FYNNEI. CDR3 amino acids: CASSVEGTPDTQYF. The CDR3 bases are TGTGCCAGCAGTGTAGAGGGAACCCCAGATACGCAGTATTTT.

The chain recombines TRBV9 with TRBJ2-3; TRBD2 matches at 8 bases. J lost 3 bases, V lost 1 base, and 7 bases had no gene match. CDR1 and CDR2 from the germline V gene are SGDLS and YYNGEE. The length of the CDR3 is 16 residues. The CDR3 spells CASSVSSSGGTDTQYF. CDR3 DNA: TGTGCCAGCAGCGTATCCTCCAGCGGGGGTACAGATACGCAGTATTTT.

This rearrangement joins TRBV5-6 to TRBJ2-7; no reliable D call. CDR1 is SGHDT and CDR2 is YYEEEE in the germline V gene. This CDR3 contains 12 residues. V lost 4 bases and J lost 3, with 8 bases in between. This chain's CDR3 is CASSDQNYEQYF. The CDR3 bases are TGTGCCAGCAGCGACCAGAACTACGAGCAGTACTTC.